Listed here are 10 T cell receptor beta chains from one sample, sequenced in a study of blood T cell repertoires in COVID-19. Profiling relied on immunoSEQ multiplex PCR, and the TCRdb table lists in-frame clones only, not all of them. The sample yields 130,000 to 150,000 clones, roughly 81% seen once. The sequencing sample was made of peripheral blood. The source of these receptors is a human donor with acute or convalescent COVID-19. The donor label of this sample is uncertain.

Notes on this clone: The sample carries other DNA sequences with the same CDR3. The chain is built from TRBV5-4 and TRBJ1-4; 10 bases fit TRBD1. V was pared by 4 bases and J by 5 bases, with 2 bases of the junction left unmatched. The CDR3 runs 14 residues. Per the germline V gene, CDR1 is SGHNT and CDR2 is YYREEE (reference sequence). The CDR3, as DNA: TGTGCCAGCAGCCCGGGACAGGGGAATGAAAAACTGTTTTTT. Amino acids: CASSPGQGNEKLFF.

The J gene is TRBJ2-3, the V gene TRBV4-1, with 9 bases fitting TRBD1. CDR1 MGHRA and CDR2 YSYEKL come from the germline V gene. J gave up 3 bases and V 5 bases, and 3 bases lay outside the gene matches. The length of the CDR3 is 14 residues. The CDR3 reads CASSYGTGTDTQYF. DNA of the CDR3: TGCGCCAGCAGCTATGGGACAGGGACAGATACGCAGTATTTT.

The chain has TRBV12-5 and TRBJ2-5; possibly TRBD1 for D (6 bases). Trimming left V 2 bases short and J 2 bases short, with 18 bases between. Germline CDR1 LGHNT, CDR2 FRNRAP. CDR3 length: 17 residues. CDR3 sequence reads: CASGLTQGRVGQETQYF. CDR3 coding DNA: TGTGCTAGTGGTTTGACTCAGGGGCGGGTTGGGCAAGAGACCCAGTACTTC.

The chain employs TRBV24-1 and TRBJ2-3, with D possibly being TRBD2 (5 bases). Trimming took off 5 bases at V and 3 bases at J, with 14 bases between the two ends. This CDR3 region has 15 residues. Germline V CDR1 and CDR2: KGHDR, SFDVKD. The CDR3 DNA sequence: TGTGCCACCAGTGGAACGGGGATGGGGACAGATACGCAGTATTTT. Protein product: CATSGTGMGTDTQYF.

This chain uses TRBV5-5 with TRBJ2-7, with TRBD1 as a possible D gene (6 bases). Germline V gene lookup returns CDR1 SGHKS and CDR2 YYEKEE (reference sequence). V was pared by 0 bases and J by 5 bases, with 15 bases between. The CDR3 has 15 residues. CDR3 sequence (DNA): TGTGCCAGCAGCTTGGTTCAACAGGGTGCGGACGAGCAGTACGTC. The encoded protein is CASSLVQQGADEQYV.

The genes are TRBV11-2 and TRBJ1-1; D might be TRBD1 (6 bases). There are 14 residues in the CDR3. Trimming stripped 5 bases from V and 6 bases from J, with 16 bases between. Germline V CDR1 and CDR2: SGHAT, FQNNGV. DNA of the CDR3: TGTGCCAGCAGCATTCTCGGGGGGCTGGCTGAAGCTTTCTTT. It yields the protein CASSILGGLAEAFF. Drawing the rest from reference TRBV11-2 and TRBJ1-1, the complete variable domain is EAGVAQSPRYKIIEKRQSVAFWCNPISGHATLYWYQQILGQGPKLLIQFQNNGVVDDSQLPKDRFSAERLKGVDSTLKIQPAKLEDSAVYLCASSILGGLAEAFFGQGTRLTVV.

The chain carries TRBV27 and TRBJ1-1; the D gene is possibly TRBD1 (5 bases). V lost 4 bases and J lost 4, with 10 bases in between. The germline CDR1 and CDR2 sequences are MNHEY and SMNVEV (reference sequence). The CDR3 sequence is 13 residues long. This chain's CDR3 is CASSSPRGTEAFF. The CDR3 nucleotides are TGTGCCAGCAGTTCTCCTAGGGGCACTGAAGCTTTCTTT.

In DNA form, the CDR3 reads TGTGCCAGCAGCGTAGCTTGGGGACAGGCGGATGAAAAACTGTTTTTT. Protein sequence: CASSVAWGQADEKLFF. This rearrangement joins TRBV9 to TRBJ1-4, with 8 bases lining up with TRBD1. The CDR3 loop spans 16 amino acids. Germline V lookup: CDR1 SGDLS, CDR2 YYNGEE. V was pared by 0 bases and J by 6 bases, with 7 bases of the junction left unmatched.

V and J are TRBV6-5 and TRBJ1-5, with 7 bases aligning to TRBD1. There are 12 residues in the CDR3. The V segment lost 7 bases and the J segment 5 bases; nucleotides outside the gene matches: 2. Germline CDR1 and CDR2: MNHEY and SVGAGI. CDR3 amino acids: CASTTGDQPQHF. CDR3 nucleotides: TGTGCCAGCACCACAGGGGATCAGCCCCAGCATTTT.

This clone was picked up one time. The genes are TRBV27 and TRBJ1-6; D is ambiguous. V dropped 2 bases and J dropped 7 bases, with 15 bases sitting between them. The V gene's germline CDR1 is MNHEY and CDR2 SMNVEV (reference sequence). The CDR3 is 16 residues long. The DNA for the CDR3 is TGTGCCAGCAGTTTAAGAGGAAAATTGGAGAATTCACCCCTCCACTTT. It yields the protein CASSLRGKLENSPLHF.